These 17 T cell receptor beta chains were sequenced from one sample in a study of T cells after yellow fever vaccination. TCRdb re-derived calls from the 5' RACE reads in MiXCR, one entry per CDR3 protein. The profile shows 300,000 to 400,000 distinct CDR3 sequences, around 12% of them singletons. The source material was CD4+ T cells sorted from PBMCs, sampled 15 days after the yellow fever booster vaccination. These receptors all come from a young man who received the YFV17D yellow fever vaccine.

At least ten counts were recorded for this clonotype. This chain uses TRBV30 with TRBJ1-4; no definite D call. Trimming pared 0 bases from V and 7 bases from J, leaving 12 bases between. Germline lookup yields CDR1 GTSNPN and CDR2 SVGIG (reference sequence). The CDR3 consists of 14 residues. CDR3 DNA: TGTGCCTGGAGTGTACTGAAAGGCGGTGAAAAACTGTTTTTT. Protein product: CAWSVLKGGEKLFF.

This chain connects TRBV4-1 to TRBJ2-2; unclear D gene. This CDR3 spans 15 amino acids. Trimming stripped 4 bases from V and 5 bases from J, with 14 bases between. The germline CDR1 and CDR2 sequences are MGHRA and YSYEKL. The CDR3 here is CASSPPPVKTGELFF. Written as DNA, the CDR3 is TGCGCCAGCAGCCCCCCCCCGGTTAAAACCGGGGAGCTGTTTTTT.

This rearrangement joins TRBV12-3 or TRBV12-4 to TRBJ1-2; D not certain. This CDR3 is 14 amino acids long. V was pared by 2 bases and J by 3 bases, with 10 bases between. CDR3 region: CASSLIWADYGYTF. The CDR3 DNA reads TGTGCCAGCAGTTTAATCTGGGCCGACTATGGCTACACCTTC.

This clonotype was observed at least ten times. V and J are TRBV5-6 and TRBJ2-2; D is perhaps TRBD1 (6 bases). The length of the CDR3 is 15 residues. Deletions cut 4 bases from V and 1 base from J, with 11 bases between. Germline lookup yields CDR1 SGHDT and CDR2 YYEEEE. The CDR3 bases are TGTGCCAGCAGCCCGGACAGTCGGAACACCGGGGAGCTGTTTTTT. Amino acid sequence: CASSPDSRNTGELFF.

V and J are TRBV5-1 and TRBJ2-2, with 8 bases fitting TRBD2. After removal of 2 bases from V and 9 bases from J, the junction contained 9 bases not matched to a gene. Germline CDR1 is SGHRS and CDR2 is YFSETQ. This CDR3 is built from 15 residues. CDR3 nucleotide sequence: TGCGCCAGCAGCTTCGCGCGGGGGGAAGTGAGGGAGCTGTTTTTT. As protein: CASSFARGEVRELFF.

This clonotype occurred a few times. The chain links TRBV25-1 to TRBJ2-6; D remains ambiguous. The germline V gene has CDR1 MGHDK and CDR2 SYGVNS. The CDR3 totals 14 residues. V shed 4 bases and J shed 1 base, with 5 bases lying between them. CDR3 coding DNA: TGTGCCAGCAGTGTCCGTTCTGGGGCCAACGTCCTGACTTTC. Amino acids: CASSVRSGANVLTF.

This clonotype has a handful of counts. This rearrangement joins TRBV4-3 to TRBJ2-3; 9 nucleotides match TRBD2. CDR1 is LGHNA and CDR2 is YSLEER in the germline V gene. The ends lost 2 bases at V and 0 bases at J; junction bases unmatched: 15. The CDR3 has 20 amino acids. The CDR3 spells CASSQRNTIAGATSTDTQYF. The CDR3 DNA reads as TGCGCCAGCAGCCAACGAAACACCATAGCGGGGGCCACTAGCACAGATACGCAGTATTTT.

At least ten counts were recorded for this clonotype. The chain is built from TRBV6-2 or TRBV6-3 and TRBJ2-5, with 7 bases identical to TRBD2. Trimming removed 4 bases from V and 3 bases from J; junction bases left unmatched: 5. Germline assignment: CDR1 MNHEY and CDR2 SVGEGT. The CDR3 has 14 residues. This chain's CDR3 is CASSSNGGKETQYF. CDR3 bases: TGTGCCAGCAGTTCGAACGGGGGGAAAGAGACCCAGTACTTC.

This sequence joins TRBV28 and TRBJ2-5; 8 positions agree with TRBD2. Germline loops: CDR1 MDHEN, CDR2 SYDVKM. V dropped 11 bases and J dropped 6; count of bases not matched to a gene: 17. The CDR3 consists of 15 residues. This chain's CDR3 is CAESGGGPGLKTQYF. The CDR3 DNA reads TGTGCCGAGTCGGGGGGGGGTCCAGGACTCAAGACCCAGTACTTC.

This clonotype appeared a few times. V usage is TRBV28 and J usage is TRBJ2-6, with TRBD1 matching 7 bases. The CDR3 consists of 19 residues. Germline V lookup: CDR1 MDHEN, CDR2 SYDVKM. V lost 4 bases to trimming and J lost 2 bases; unmatched junction nucleotides: 14. The chain's CDR3 is CASSYLQGLGLPGANVLTF. CDR3 nucleotide sequence: TGTGCCAGCAGTTACTTACAGGGGCTCGGTCTCCCTGGGGCCAACGTCCTGACTTTC.

The J gene is TRBJ1-1, the V gene TRBV7-2; D uncertain. This CDR3 contains 13 residues. Germline CDR1 SGHTA, CDR2 FQGNSA. The V gene lost 1 base and the J gene lost 6 bases, with 9 bases spanning the gap. CDR3 residues: CASSLGRGSEAFF. CDR3 DNA sequence: TGTGCCAGCAGCTTAGGCCGGGGATCTGAAGCTTTCTTT.

This chain connects TRBV5-1 to TRBJ2-3, with D uncertain. V lost 4 bases and J lost 2, with 11 bases in between. Germline-derived CDR1 and CDR2 are SGHRS and YFSETQ. The CDR3 runs 14 residues. The CDR3 sequence: CASSRASYTDTQYF. The CDR3, as DNA: TGCGCCAGCAGCCGGGCCTCCTACACAGATACGCAGTATTTT.

This clonotype has more than one count but fewer than ten. The J gene is TRBJ1-4, the V gene TRBV7-2; no definite D call. This CDR3 contains 15 residues. The V end lost 2 bases, the J end lost 8 bases, and 15 bases lay between the germline ends. Germline V gives CDR1 SGHTA, CDR2 FQGNSA. The CDR3 coding sequence is TGTGCCAGCAGCTTATATTCTAGGGCTGGAGAAAAACTGTTTTTT. Amino acids: CASSLYSRAGEKLFF. The variable domain in full, completed from reference TRBV7-2 and TRBJ1-4, reads GAGVSQSPSNKVTEKGKDVELRCDPISGHTALYWYRQSLGQGLEFLIYFQGNSAPDKSGLPSDRFSAERTGGSVSTLTIQRTQQEDSAVYLCASSLYSRAGEKLFFGSGTQLSVL.

This clonotype was recorded at least ten times. The chain joins TRBV5-6 to TRBJ2-2; TRBD2 is a possible D gene (5 bases). The V gene's germline CDR1 is SGHDT and CDR2 YYEEEE. CDR3 length: 12 amino acids. Trimming took 2 bases from V and 8 from J, leaving 7 bases between them. CDR3 bases: TGTGCCAGCAGCTTTGGCGGGGGGGAGCTGTTTTTT. Its protein product is CASSFGGGELFF.

The chain uses TRBV19 and TRBJ1-2, with D perhaps matching TRBD1 (6 bases). From germline, CDR1 is LNHDA and CDR2 SQIVND (reference sequence). This CDR3 is built from 15 residues. The V end was cut by 3 bases, the J end by 1 base, with 12 bases between. The DNA of the CDR3 is TGTGCCAGTAGTATCTCGACAGGAGTTAACTATGGCTACACCTTC. Translated: CASSISTGVNYGYTF.

A few counts support this clonotype. The gene calls are TRBV20-1 and TRBJ2-5; D is unclear. Germline lookup yields CDR1 DFQATT and CDR2 SNEGSKA (reference sequence). This CDR3 is built from 13 residues. V lost 6 bases and J lost 1, with 12 bases in between. CDR3 loop: CSALGELQETQYF. The CDR3 DNA reads as TGCAGTGCGCTTGGGGAACTCCAAGAGACCCAGTACTTC.

This clonotype was counted between two and nine times. The chain employs TRBV7-2 and TRBJ1-1, with D possibly TRBD1 on 6 matching bases. V gave up 5 bases and J gave up 0 bases, with 22 bases separating them. This CDR3 spans 18 amino acids. Germline V gene data show CDR1 as SGHTA and CDR2 as FQGNSA. CDR3 sequence: CASSGGRQANRMNTEAFF. As DNA, the CDR3 is TGTGCCAGCAGCGGGGGGAGACAGGCCAATAGGATGAACACTGAAGCTTTCTTT.